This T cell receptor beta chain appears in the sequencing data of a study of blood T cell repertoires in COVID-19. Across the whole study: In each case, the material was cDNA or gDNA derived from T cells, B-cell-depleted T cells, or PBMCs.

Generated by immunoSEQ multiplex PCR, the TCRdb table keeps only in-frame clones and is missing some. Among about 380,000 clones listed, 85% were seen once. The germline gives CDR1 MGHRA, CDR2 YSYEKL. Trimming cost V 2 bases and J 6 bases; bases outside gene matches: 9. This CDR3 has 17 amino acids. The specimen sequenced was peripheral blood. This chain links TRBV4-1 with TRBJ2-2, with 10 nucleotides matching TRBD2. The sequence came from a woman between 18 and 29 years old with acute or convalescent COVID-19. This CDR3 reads CASSQQFSGGDAGELFF. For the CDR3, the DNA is TGCGCCAGCAGCCAACAGTTCAGCGGGGGGGATGCCGGGGAGCTGTTTTTT.